The rows below give T cell receptor beta chains drawn from one sample of a study of regulatory T cells in long-lasting Graves disease. MiXCR, applied by TCRdb to the multiplex PCR reads, yields one record per CDR3 protein. The sample lists 350,000 to 500,000 distinct CDR3 sequences; 14% were seen once. These data were likewise used in another study, on T cells in Graves' hyperthyroidism and ophthalmopathy.

The sample here was peripheral blood mononuclear cells (PBMCs), taken at new diagnosis, from a patient treated with antithyroid drugs. Source of these receptors: a woman aged 45 to 65 with Graves disease. Both conserved end residues are part of each CDR3. The D gene is left open where the match is weak. Where a row states a size, it is once, few, many or the class of an expanded clone; other rows omit it.

j_gene	d_gene	abundance	v_gene	CDR3nt	CDR3aa
TRBJ2-7	NA	few	TRBV13	TGTGCCAGCAGCTTCGGTAAGAGCTACGAGCAGTACTTC	CASSFGKSYEQYF
TRBJ1-5	TRBD1	few	TRBV28	TGTGCCAGCAGTGGCGGACAGGGTGTTCAGCCCCAGCATTTT	CASSGGQGVQPQHF
TRBJ2-3	TRBD2	many	TRBV5-1	TGCGCCAGCGGGGGACTAGCGGGATCAACAGATACGCAGTATTTT	CASGGLAGSTDTQYF
TRBJ2-7	TRBD2	many	TRBV12-3/TRBV12-4	TGTGCCAGCAGTTTAGCGGCTAGCGGGCACGACGAGCAGTACTTC	CASSLAASGHDEQYF
TRBJ2-5	NA	many	TRBV5-4	TGTGCCAGCAGCTTGGCTGGGAGGCAGGAAGAGACCCAGTACTTC	CASSLAGRQEETQYF
TRBJ2-1	TRBD2	many	TRBV11-2	TGTGCCAGCAGCGCCGGGACTAGCGAGTACAATGAGCAGTTCTTC	CASSAGTSEYNEQFF
TRBJ2-5	TRBD1	NA	TRBV24-1	TGTGCCACCAGCGAGCTCGGGACAGACGAAGAGACCCAGTACTTC	CATSELGTDEETQYF
TRBJ2-5	TRBD2	once	TRBV19	TGTGCCAGTAGTATGGGGACTAGCGGCAAAGAGACCCAGTACTTC	CASSMGTSGKETQYF
TRBJ2-3	NA	NA	TRBV7-9	TGTGCCAGCAGCTCTAGGGCGGGACCCACAGATACGCAGTATTTT	CASSSRAGPTDTQYF
TRBJ2-7	NA	NA	TRBV3-1	TGTGCCAGCAGCCTGAACTGCGAGCAGTACTTC	CASSLNCEQYF
TRBJ1-1	NA	many	TRBV28	TGTGCCAGCAGTCCGGACGGGACCACTGAAGCTTTCTTT	CASSPDGTTEAFF
TRBJ2-7	NA	many	TRBV6-2/TRBV6-3	TGTGCCAGCAGTGTACTGCCATCTCAGCAGTACTTC	CASSVLPSQQYF
TRBJ2-5	NA	many	TRBV3-1	TGTGCCAGCAGCTCGGGACGGATCCAAGAGACCCAGTACTTC	CASSSGRIQETQYF
TRBJ1-2	TRBD1	NA	TRBV30	TGTGCCCAGACAGGGGGGGACTATGGCTACACCTTC	CAQTGGDYGYTF
TRBJ2-2	TRBD2	NA	TRBV6-4	TGTGCCAGCAGGCCAGGATCTAGCGGGACGACCAACACCGGGGAGCTGTTTTTT	CASRPGSSGTTNTGELFF
TRBJ2-5	NA	many	TRBV3-1	TGTGCCAGCAGCCATTCGGGGACTGAAGAGACCCAGTACTTC	CASSHSGTEETQYF
TRBJ2-1	TRBD2	many	TRBV5-1	TGCGCCAGCAGCTTGTTCGCTAGCGGGAGCGTCCACAATGAGCAGTTCTTC	CASSLFASGSVHNEQFF
TRBJ2-7	TRBD1	many	TRBV24-1	TGTGCCACCAGTGACCGAACAGGGGCCCACGAGCAGTACTTC	CATSDRTGAHEQYF
TRBJ2-5	NA	few	TRBV9	TGTGCCAGCAGCGTAGGCGCGGGGTCGGGGGAGACCCAGTACTTC	CASSVGAGSGETQYF
TRBJ2-1	TRBD2	NA	TRBV30	TGTGCCTGGACTAGCGGGGGCAATGAGCAGTTCTTC	CAWTSGGNEQFF
TRBJ2-3	NA	many	TRBV19	TGTGCCAGTAGTACCGACACCACAGATACGCAGTATTTT	CASSTDTTDTQYF
TRBJ2-1	NA	few	TRBV5-5	TGTGCCAGCAGCTTGGCGGACGCCGCCGGCCACAATGAGCAGTTCTTC	CASSLADAAGHNEQFF
TRBJ2-3	NA	NA	TRBV3-1	TGTGCCAGCAGGCCCGAAGGGACAGATACGCAGTATTTT	CASRPEGTDTQYF